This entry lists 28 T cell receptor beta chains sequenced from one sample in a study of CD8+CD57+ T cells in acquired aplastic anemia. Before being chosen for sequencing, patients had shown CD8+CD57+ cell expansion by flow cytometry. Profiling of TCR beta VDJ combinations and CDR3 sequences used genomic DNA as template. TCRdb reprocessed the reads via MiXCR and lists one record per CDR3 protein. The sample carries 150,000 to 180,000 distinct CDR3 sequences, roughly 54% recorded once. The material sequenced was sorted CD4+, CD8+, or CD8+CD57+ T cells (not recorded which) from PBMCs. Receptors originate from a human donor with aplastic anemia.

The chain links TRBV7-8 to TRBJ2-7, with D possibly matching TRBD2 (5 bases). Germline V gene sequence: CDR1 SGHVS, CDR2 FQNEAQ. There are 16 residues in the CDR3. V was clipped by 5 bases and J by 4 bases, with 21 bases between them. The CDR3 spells CASSTRTFSSDYEQYF. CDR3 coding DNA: TGTGCCAGCAGCACCAGGACTTTCTCTTCGGATTACGAGCAGTACTTC. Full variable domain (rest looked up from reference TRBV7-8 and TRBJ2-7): GAGVSQSPRYKVAKRGQDVALRCDPISGHVSLFWYQQALGQGPEFLTYFQNEAQLDKSGLPSDRFFAERPEGSVSTLKIQRTQQEDSAVYLCASSTRTFSSDYEQYFGPGTRLTVT.

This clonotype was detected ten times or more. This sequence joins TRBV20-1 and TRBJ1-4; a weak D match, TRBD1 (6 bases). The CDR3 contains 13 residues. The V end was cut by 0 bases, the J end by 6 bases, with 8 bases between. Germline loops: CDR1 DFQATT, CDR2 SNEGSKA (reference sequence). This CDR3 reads CSARDAGDEKLFF. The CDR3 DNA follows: TGCAGTGCTAGAGATGCAGGGGATGAAAAACTGTTTTTT.

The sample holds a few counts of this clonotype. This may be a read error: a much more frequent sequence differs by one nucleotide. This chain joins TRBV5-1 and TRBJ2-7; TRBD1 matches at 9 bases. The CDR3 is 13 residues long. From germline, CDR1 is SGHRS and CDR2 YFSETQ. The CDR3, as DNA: TGCGCCAACAGCCAGGGACAGGGTTTCGAGCAGTACTTC. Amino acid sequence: CANSQGQGFEQYF.

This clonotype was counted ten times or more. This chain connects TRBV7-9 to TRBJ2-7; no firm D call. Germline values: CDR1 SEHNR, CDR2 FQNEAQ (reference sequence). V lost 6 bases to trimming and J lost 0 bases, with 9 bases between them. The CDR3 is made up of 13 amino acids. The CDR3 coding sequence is TGTGCCAGCAGACCAGAGGACTCCTACGAGCAGTACTTC. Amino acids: CASRPEDSYEQYF.

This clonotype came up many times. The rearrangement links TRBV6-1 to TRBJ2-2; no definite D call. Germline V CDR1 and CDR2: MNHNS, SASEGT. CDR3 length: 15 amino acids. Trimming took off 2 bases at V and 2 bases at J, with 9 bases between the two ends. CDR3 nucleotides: TGTGCCAGCAGTGAACAGGCGGATAACACCGGGGAGCTGTTTTTT. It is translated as CASSEQADNTGELFF.

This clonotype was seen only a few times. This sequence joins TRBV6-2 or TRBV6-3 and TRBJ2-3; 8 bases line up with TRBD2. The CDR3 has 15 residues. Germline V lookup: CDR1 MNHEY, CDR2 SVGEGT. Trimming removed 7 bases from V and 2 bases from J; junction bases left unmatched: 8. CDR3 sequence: CASKRAGGDTDTQYF. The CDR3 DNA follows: TGTGCCAGCAAGAGGGCGGGGGGCGACACAGATACGCAGTATTTT.

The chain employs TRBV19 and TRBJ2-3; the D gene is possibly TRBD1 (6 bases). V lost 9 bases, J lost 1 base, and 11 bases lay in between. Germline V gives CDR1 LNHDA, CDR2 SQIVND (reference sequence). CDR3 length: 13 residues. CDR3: CASQGSRTDTQYF. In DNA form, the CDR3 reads TGTGCCAGCCAGGGGTCTCGCACAGATACGCAGTATTTT.

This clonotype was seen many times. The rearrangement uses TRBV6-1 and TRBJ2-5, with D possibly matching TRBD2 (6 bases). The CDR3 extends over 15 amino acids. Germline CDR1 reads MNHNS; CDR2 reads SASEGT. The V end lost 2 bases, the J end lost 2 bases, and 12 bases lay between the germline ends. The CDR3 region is CASSEFGGTQETQYF. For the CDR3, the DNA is TGTGCCAGCAGTGAATTTGGGGGGACGCAAGAGACCCAGTACTTC.

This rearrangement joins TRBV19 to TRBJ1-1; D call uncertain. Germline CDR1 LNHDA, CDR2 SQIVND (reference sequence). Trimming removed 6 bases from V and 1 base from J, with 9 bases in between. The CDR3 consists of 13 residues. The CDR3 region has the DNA TGTGCCAGTAGAAGTAATAGGAACACTGAAGCTTTCTTT. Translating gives CASRSNRNTEAFF.

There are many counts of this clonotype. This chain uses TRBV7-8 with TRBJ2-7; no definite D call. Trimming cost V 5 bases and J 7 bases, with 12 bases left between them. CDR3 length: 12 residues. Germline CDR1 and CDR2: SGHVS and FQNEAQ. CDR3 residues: CASSPLGKEQYF. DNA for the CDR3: TGTGCCAGCAGCCCCCTGGGGAAGGAGCAGTACTTC.

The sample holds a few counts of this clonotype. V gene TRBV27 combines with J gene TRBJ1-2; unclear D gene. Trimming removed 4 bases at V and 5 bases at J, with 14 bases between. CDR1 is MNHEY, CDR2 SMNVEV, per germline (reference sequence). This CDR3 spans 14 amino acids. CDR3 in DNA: TGTGCCAGCAGTTCCAACCCCGTGAGGTATGGCTACACCTTC. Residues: CASSSNPVRYGYTF.

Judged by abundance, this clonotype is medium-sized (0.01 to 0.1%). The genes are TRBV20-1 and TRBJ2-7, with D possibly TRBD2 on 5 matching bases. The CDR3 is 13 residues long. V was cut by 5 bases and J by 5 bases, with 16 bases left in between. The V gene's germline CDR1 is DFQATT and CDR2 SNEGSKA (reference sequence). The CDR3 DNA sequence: TGCAGTGCTCGCCGGCTCGGAGGAGACGAGCAGTACTTC. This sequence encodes CSARRLGGDEQYF.

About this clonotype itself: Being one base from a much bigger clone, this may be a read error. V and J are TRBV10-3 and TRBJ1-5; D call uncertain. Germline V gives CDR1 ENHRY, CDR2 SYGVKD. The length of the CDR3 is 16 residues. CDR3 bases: TGTGCCAGCAGTGAGATGACGGCTTCACTCCGCCAGCCCCAGCATTTT. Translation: CASSEMTASLRQPQHF.

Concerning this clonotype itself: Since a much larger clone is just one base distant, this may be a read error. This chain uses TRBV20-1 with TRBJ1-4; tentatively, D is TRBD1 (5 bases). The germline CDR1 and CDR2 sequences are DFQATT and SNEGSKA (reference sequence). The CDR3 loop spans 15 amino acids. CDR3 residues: CSARDNTRVDERLFF. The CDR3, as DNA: TGCAGTGCTAGAGATAATACCAGGGTTGATGAAAGACTGTTTTTT.

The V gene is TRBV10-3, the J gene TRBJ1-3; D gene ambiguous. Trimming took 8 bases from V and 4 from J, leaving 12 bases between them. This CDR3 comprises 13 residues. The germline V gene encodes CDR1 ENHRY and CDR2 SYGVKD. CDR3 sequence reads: CAIQELGGNTIYF. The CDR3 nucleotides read TGTGCCATCCAGGAGCTGGGAGGAAACACCATATATTTT.

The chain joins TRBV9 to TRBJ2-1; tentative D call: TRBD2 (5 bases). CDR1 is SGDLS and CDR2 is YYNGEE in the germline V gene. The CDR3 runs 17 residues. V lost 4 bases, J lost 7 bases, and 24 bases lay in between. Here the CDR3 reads CASSSGSGGPWRNEQFF. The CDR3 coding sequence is TGTGCCAGCAGCTCGGGTAGTGGCGGGCCCTGGCGAAATGAGCAGTTCTTC.

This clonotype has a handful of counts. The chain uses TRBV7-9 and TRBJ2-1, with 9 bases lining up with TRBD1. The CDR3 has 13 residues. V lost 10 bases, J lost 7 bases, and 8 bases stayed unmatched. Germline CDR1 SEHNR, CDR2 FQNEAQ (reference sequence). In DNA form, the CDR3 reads TGTGCCATTCCGGGACAGGGAAAGAATGAGCAGTTCTTC. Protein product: CAIPGQGKNEQFF.

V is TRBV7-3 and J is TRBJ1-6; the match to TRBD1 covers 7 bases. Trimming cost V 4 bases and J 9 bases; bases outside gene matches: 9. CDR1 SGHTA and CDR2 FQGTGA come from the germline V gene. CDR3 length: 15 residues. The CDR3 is CASSSTGAMGSPLHF. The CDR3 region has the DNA TGTGCCAGCAGCTCCACAGGGGCTATGGGTTCACCCCTCCACTTT.

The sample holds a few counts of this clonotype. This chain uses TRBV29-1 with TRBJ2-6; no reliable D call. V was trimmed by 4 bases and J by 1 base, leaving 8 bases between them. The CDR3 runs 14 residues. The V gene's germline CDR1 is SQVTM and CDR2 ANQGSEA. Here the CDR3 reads CSVGKGSGANVLTF. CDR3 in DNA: TGCAGCGTTGGTAAAGGGTCTGGGGCCAACGTCCTGACTTTC.

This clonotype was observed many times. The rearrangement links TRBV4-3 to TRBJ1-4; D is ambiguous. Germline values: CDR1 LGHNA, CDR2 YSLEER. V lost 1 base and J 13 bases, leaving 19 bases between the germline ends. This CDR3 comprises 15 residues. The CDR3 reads CASSQAGSVSDVLFF. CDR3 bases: TGCGCCAGCAGCCAAGCAGGATCCGTCAGCGACGTACTGTTTTTT.

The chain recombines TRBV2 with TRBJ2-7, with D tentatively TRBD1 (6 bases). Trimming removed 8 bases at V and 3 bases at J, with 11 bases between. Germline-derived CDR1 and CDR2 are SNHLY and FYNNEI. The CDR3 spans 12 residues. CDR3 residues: CASGTRYYEQYF. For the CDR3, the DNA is TGTGCCAGCGGGACACGGTACTACGAGCAGTACTTC.

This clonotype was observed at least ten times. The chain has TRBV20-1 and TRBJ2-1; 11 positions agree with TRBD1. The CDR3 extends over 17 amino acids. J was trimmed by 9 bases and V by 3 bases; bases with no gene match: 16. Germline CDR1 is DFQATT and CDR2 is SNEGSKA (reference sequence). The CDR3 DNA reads TGCAGTGCTAGTCCCGGGACAGGGGGGAAGCAACGCAGTGAGCAGTTCTTC. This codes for CSASPGTGGKQRSEQFF.

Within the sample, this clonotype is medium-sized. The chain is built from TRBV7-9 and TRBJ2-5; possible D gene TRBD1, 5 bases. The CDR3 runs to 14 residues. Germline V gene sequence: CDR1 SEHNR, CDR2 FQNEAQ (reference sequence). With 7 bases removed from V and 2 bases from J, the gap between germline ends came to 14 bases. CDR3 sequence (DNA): TGTGCCAGCACGTCAGGGTCCTTACAAGAGACCCAGTACTTC. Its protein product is CASTSGSLQETQYF.

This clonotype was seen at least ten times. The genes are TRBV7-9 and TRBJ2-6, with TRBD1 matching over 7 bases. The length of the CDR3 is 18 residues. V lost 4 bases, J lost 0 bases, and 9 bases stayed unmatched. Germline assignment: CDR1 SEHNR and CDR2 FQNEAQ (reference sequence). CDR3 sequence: CASSSRQGRGSGANVLTF. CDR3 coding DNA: TGTGCCAGCAGCTCCCGACAGGGAAGGGGCTCTGGGGCCAACGTCCTGACTTTC.

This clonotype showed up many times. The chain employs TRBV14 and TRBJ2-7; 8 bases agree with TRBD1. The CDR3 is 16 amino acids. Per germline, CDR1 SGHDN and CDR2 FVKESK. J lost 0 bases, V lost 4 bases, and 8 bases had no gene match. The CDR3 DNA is TGTGCCAGCAGCCGCGGAGGACAGGGCTACTCCTACGAGCAGTACTTC. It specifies CASSRGGQGYSYEQYF.

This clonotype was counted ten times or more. The CDR3 reads CASSLGTFGDEQFF. DNA for the CDR3: TGTGCCAGCAGCTTAGGAACCTTTGGGGATGAGCAGTTCTTC. The chain links TRBV13 to TRBJ2-1, with D hard to call. From germline, CDR1 is PRHDT and CDR2 FYEKMQ (reference sequence). This CDR3 region has 14 residues. The germline V and J ends were trimmed by 0 bases and 8 bases, with 11 bases remaining between them. Together with reference TRBV13 and TRBJ2-1, the CDR3 gives the full variable domain: AAGVIQSPRHLIKEKRETATLKCYPIPRHDTVYWYQQGPGQDPQFLISFYEKMQSDKGSIPDRFSAQQFSDYHSELNMSSLELGDSALYFCASSLGTFGDEQFFGPGTRLTVL.

CDR3 loop: CSASDGSALETQYF. DNA of the CDR3: TGCAGTGCTAGTGATGGGTCGGCTTTAGAGACCCAGTACTTC. V usage is TRBV20-1 and J usage is TRBJ2-5; D is unresolved. The germline V gene has CDR1 DFQATT and CDR2 SNEGSKA (reference sequence). V shed 3 bases and J shed 4 bases, with 15 bases lying between them. The CDR3 covers 14 residues.

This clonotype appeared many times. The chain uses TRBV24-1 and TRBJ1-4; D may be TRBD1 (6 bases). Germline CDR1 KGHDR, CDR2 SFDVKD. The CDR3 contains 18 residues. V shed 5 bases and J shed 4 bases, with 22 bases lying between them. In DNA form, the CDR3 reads TGTGCCACCAGTGGTTCCCCGGGGGGCGTGGAAGATAATGAAAAACTGTTTTTT. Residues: CATSGSPGGVEDNEKLFF.